This T cell receptor (beta chain) was documented in a study of blood T cells in healthy people across ages. It was with a sample-barcoded 5' primer and a J-beta primer mix that a second PCR of roughly 6 to 12 cycles was run. Each sample yielded at least 3 million CDR3-containing paired-end reads. One entry per CDR3 protein, called by TCRdb with MiXCR from the 5' RACE reads. The sample lists some 730,000 distinct CDR3 sequences; approximately 21% were seen once. This clonotype was detected only a few times. The V gene's germline CDR1 is LGHDT and CDR2 YNNKEL (reference sequence). Trimming took off 0 bases at V and 0 bases at J, with 11 bases between the two ends. This CDR3 has 16 amino acids.

The sequenced sample consisted of blood. The sequence was obtained from a man in his 70s in good health. J is TRBJ1-2 and V is TRBV3-1, with a tentative D call TRBD1 (6 bases). The CDR3 here is CASSQDFGTTNYGYTF. CDR3 in DNA: TGTGCCAGCAGCCAAGATTTCGGGACAACTAACTATGGCTACACCTTC.